This section outlines one TCR beta chain sequence together with its context. The antigen remains unidentified. These data belong to a study of T cell responses to AZD1222 COVID-19 vaccine. Background on the study: Some second doses came at about 4 weeks and others at about 12 weeks; these were pooled. Regarding the study as a whole: Close to half of all spike-specific TCRs reportedly target regions of the variants that are unmutated. The breadth and depth of Spike-specific TCRs increased once two AZD1222 doses had been given.

The V end lost 8 bases, the J end lost 4 bases, and 14 bases lay between the germline ends. The CDR3 loop spans 13 amino acids. Germline CDR1 and CDR2: MDHEN and SYDVKM. Assay used: immunoSEQ multiplex PCR; TCRdb lists only in-frame clones, some missing. The table lists some 95,000 clones, around 90% of them singletons. The sequencing used peripheral blood, collected on day 0 of AZD1222 vaccination. The V call is TRBV28, the J call TRBJ2-5; no clear D gene. The sequence derives from an adult in good health. The CDR3, as DNA: TGTGCCAGCCTAGGGCTAGGTGCAGAGACCCAGTACTTC. Protein sequence: CASLGLGAETQYF.